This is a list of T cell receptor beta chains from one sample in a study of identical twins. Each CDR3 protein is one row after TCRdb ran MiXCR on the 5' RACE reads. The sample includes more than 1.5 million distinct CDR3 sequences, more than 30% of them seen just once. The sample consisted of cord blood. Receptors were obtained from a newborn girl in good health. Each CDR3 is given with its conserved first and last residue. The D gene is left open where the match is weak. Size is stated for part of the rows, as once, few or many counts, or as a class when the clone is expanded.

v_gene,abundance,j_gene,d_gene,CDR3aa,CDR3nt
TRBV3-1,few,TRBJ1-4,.,CASSQDPGWKLFF,TGTGCCAGCAGCCAAGATCCTGGGTGGAAACTGTTTTTT
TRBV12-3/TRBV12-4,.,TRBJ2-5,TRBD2,CASSSQRGREGTQYF,TGTGCCAGCAGTTCCCAGCGGGGGAGAGAAGGGACCCAGTACTTC
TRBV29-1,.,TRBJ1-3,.,CSVESRVNTIYF,TGCAGCGTTGAGTCCAGGGTAAACACCATATATTTT
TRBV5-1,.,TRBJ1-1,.,CASSQRDGGLVAEAFF,TGCGCCAGCAGCCAGCGAGATGGGGGCCTGGTAGCTGAAGCTTTCTTT
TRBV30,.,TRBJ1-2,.,CASIVRSYGYTF,TGTGCCTCGATCGTGAGGTCCTATGGCTACACCTTC
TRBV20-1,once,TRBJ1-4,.,CSARGSGNEKLSF,TGCAGTGCTAGGGGGTCCGGTAATGAAAAACTGTCTTTT
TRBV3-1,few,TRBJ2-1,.,CASSQGSGVVSYNEQFF,TGTGCCAGCAGCCAAGGGTCAGGGGTGGTGTCCTACAATGAGCAGTTCTTC
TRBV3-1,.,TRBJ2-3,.,CASSQGVAAFTDTQYF,TGTGCCAGCAGCCAAGGGGTAGCAGCCTTCACAGATACGCAGTATTTT
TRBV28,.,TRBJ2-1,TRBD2,CASSSGAGAHNEQFF,TGTGCCAGCAGTTCGGGAGCGGGAGCACACAATGAGCAGTTCTTC
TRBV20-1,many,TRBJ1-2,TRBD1,CSAQGQGNDYGYTF,TGCAGTGCTCAAGGACAGGGGAACGACTATGGCTACACCTTC